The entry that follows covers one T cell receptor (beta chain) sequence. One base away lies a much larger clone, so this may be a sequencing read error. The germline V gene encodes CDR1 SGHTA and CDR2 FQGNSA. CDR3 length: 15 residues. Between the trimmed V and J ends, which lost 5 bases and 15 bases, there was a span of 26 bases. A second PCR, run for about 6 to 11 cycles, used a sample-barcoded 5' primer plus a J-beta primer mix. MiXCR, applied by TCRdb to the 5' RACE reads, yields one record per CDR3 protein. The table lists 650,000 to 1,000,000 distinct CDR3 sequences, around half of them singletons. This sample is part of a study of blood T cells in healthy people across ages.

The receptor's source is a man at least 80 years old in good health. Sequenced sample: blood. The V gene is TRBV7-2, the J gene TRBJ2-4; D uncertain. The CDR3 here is CASSIKGQSAYERYF. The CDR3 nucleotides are TGTGCCAGCAGCATAAAGGGCCAATCCGCCTACGAGCGGTACTTC.